This TCR beta chain was sequenced for a study of metastatic and nonmetastatic thyroid tumors. TCRdb reanalyzed the PCR reads with MiXCR. The profile shows about 27,000 clones, roughly 15% of them singletons. Findings of the study overall: Versus benign nodules, malignant thyroid tumors reportedly had significantly higher TCR beta diversity, in blood and tumor.

Every patient underwent thyroid surgery untreated. Germline V gives CDR1 SNHLY, CDR2 FYNNEI. This CDR3 comprises 14 residues. A few counts support this clone. Its antigen is unidentified. The rearrangement joins TRBV2 to TRBJ1-2, with TRBD1 matching over 9 bases. Specimen: blood. The source is a male donor with papillary thyroid cancer or a benign thyroid nodule (not recorded which). Some clones in this sample may be carry-over from other donors' samples. CDR3 region: CESSVQGARSGYTF. In DNA, the CDR3 is TGTGAAAGCAGTGTACAGGGGGCGCGAAGCGGCTACACCTTC.